The clone carrying this T cell receptor beta chain was seen ten or more times. Its specificity is not known. This specimen belongs to a study of molecular identifiers for immune sequencing clone quantification. Study observations and caveats: Among effectors, clones above 20 RNA copies held over 97% of molecules; among naive cells, under 1%.

One entry per CDR3 protein results from TCRdb running MiXCR on the PCR reads. The repertoire holds about 97,000 distinct CDR3 sequences, 20% to 25% seen once, with 0.85% to 1% in the top ten. The CDR3 consists of 14 residues. V was shortened by 9 bases and J by 2 bases, with 16 bases between the two germline ends. Germline assignment: CDR1 MNHEY and CDR2 SVGAGI. Material: naive CD8+ T cells from blood, with Jurkat cell RNA spiked in. As for subset: FACS-sorted CD8+CD4-CCR7+CD45RA+ naive T cells. The TCR originated in a human donor in good health. Some libraries in this study had Jurkat cell RNA spiked in. The chain uses TRBV6-5 and TRBJ1-1; unclear D gene. CDR3 in amino acids: CASHNSGANTEAFF. Written as DNA, the CDR3 is TGTGCCAGTCACAATTCGGGAGCCAACACTGAAGCTTTCTTT.